This T cell receptor beta chain was sequenced during a study of blood T cell repertoires in COVID-19. In the study overall: Samples of COVID-19 (acute and convalescent) were obtained from the United States, Italy and Spain. Nucleic acid was either cDNA or gDNA, and it came from T cells, B-cell-depleted T cells, or PBMCs.

This CDR3 contains 16 residues. V lost 4 bases to trimming and J lost 2 bases; unmatched junction nucleotides: 7. Germline V CDR1 and CDR2: LGHNA, YNFKEQ. Profiling relied on immunoSEQ multiplex PCR, and the TCRdb table lists in-frame clones only, not all of them. The data show 210,000 or so clones, 70% to 85% seen once. The gene calls are TRBV4-2 and TRBJ2-1; 8 bases agree with TRBD1. The origin of this receptor is a man aged 55-75 years who had recovered from COVID-19. Sequencing was carried out using PBMCs or T cells enriched from blood (not recorded which). The CDR3 here is CASSLIRQGTYNEQFF. The CDR3 nucleotides are TGTGCCAGCAGCCTGATTCGACAGGGGACCTACAATGAGCAGTTCTTC.